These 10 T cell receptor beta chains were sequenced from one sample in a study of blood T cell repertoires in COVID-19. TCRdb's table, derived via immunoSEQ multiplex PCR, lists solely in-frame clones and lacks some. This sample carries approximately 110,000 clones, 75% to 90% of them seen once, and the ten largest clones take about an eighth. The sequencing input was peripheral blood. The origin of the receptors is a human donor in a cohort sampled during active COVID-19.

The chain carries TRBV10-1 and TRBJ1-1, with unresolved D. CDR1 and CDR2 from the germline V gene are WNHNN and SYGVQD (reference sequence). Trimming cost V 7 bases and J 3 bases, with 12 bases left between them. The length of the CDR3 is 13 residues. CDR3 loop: CASTAGRYTEAFF. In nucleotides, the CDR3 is TGCGCCAGCACCGCGGGCCGATACACTGAAGCTTTCTTT.

The CDR3 coding sequence is TGTGCAAGTCGCTTTCTCGGACAGGGACGGGTGTATAATTCACCCCTCCACTTT. Translated: CASRFLGQGRVYNSPLHF. The V and J genes are TRBV12-2 and TRBJ1-6; the table's D call, TRBD1, was not checked against the DNA. TRBV12-2 represents a pseudogene. CDR3 length equals 18 residues.

The CDR3 sequence is CASRERTGSSSGNTIYF. In DNA form, the CDR3 reads TGTGCCAGCAGGGAAAGGACAGGGTCGAGCTCTGGAAACACCATATATTTT. V usage is TRBV6-1 and J usage is TRBJ1-3, with TRBD1 matching 8 bases. CDR1 is MNHNS, CDR2 SASEGT, per germline. This CDR3 has 17 amino acids. V lost 6 bases and J lost 0; bases outside the gene matches: 10.

The chain's CDR3 is CASSYSGLRTNYGYTF. In nucleotides, the CDR3 is TGTGCCAGCAGTTACTCGGGGCTTAGAACAAACTATGGCTACACCTTC. The genes are TRBV6-2 or TRBV6-3 and TRBJ1-2; D might be TRBD1 (5 bases). The germline V and J ends were trimmed by 0 bases and 2 bases, with 13 bases remaining between them. The CDR3 sequence is 16 residues long. Germline CDR1 is MNHEY and CDR2 is SVGEGT.

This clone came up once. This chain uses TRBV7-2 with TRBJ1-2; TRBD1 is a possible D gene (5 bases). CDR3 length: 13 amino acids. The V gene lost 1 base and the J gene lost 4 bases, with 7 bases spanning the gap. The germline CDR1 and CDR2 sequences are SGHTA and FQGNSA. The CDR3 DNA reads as TGTGCCAGCAGCTTAGTTCAGGGCTATGGCTACACCTTC. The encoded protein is CASSLVQGYGYTF.

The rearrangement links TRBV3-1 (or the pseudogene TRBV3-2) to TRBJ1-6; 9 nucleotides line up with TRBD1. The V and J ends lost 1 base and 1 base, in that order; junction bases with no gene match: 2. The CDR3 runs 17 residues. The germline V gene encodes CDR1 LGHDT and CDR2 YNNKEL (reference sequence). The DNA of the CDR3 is TGTGCCAGCAGCCAAGGACAGGGGGTTTCCTATAATTCACCCCTCCACTTT. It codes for CASSQGQGVSYNSPLHF.

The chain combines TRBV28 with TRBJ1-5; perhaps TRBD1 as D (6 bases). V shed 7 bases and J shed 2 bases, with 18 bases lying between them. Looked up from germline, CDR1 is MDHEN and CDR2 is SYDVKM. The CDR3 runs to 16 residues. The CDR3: CASTLGGSRGNQPQHF. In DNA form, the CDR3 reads TGTGCCAGCACTCTAGGGGGATCTAGAGGCAATCAGCCCCAGCATTTT.

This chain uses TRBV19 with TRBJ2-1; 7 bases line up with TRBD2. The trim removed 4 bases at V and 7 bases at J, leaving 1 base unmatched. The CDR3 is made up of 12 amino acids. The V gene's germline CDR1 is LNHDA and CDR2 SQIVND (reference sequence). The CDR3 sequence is CASSTGGNEQFF. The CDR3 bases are TGTGCCAGTAGTACCGGGGGGAATGAGCAGTTCTTC.

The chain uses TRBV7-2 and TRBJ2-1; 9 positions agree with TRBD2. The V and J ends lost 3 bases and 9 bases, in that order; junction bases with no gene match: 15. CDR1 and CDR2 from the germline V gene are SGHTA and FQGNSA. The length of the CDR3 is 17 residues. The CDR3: CASSLNAPTRGGGEQFF. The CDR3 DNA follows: TGTGCCAGCAGCTTGAACGCTCCTACGCGGGGGGGAGGTGAGCAGTTCTTC.

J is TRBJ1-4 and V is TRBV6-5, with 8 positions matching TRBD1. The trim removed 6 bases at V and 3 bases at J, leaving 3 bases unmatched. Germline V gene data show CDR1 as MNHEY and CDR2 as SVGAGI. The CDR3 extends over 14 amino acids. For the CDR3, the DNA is TGTGCCAGCAGCAGACAGGGGCCTAATGAAAAACTGTTTTTT. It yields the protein CASSRQGPNEKLFF.